The present T cell receptor (beta chain) was sequenced within a study of beta chain features in type 1 diabetes. Study-wide findings and caveats: The similarity of naive, central memory and Treg TCRB repertoires appeared greater among patients than among healthy donors. High-TCR-expressing cells could be over-represented by cDNA sequencing. TCRB CDR3s from Type 1 diabetes patients were moderately but significantly shorter in all four CD4+ subsets.

About this clone itself: Its specificity is not known.

Investigators reverse transcribed all isolated RNA, so they sequenced expressed TCRB transcripts. Data came from immunoSEQ multiplex PCR; TCRdb stores just in-frame clones and leaves some out. The table lists a few hundred thousand clones, 13% of them singletons. V was shortened by 2 bases and J by 1 base, with 15 bases between the two germline ends. This CDR3 spans 16 amino acids. The germline CDR1 and CDR2 sequences are MDHEN and SYDVKM. The authors took one heparinised blood draw, averaging about 120 mL, from each donor. All sorted populations exceeded 95% purity. The genes are TRBV28 and TRBJ2-7; no clear D gene. Sequences were obtained from naive CD4+ T cells from blood. The clonotype originates from a woman aged 18-35 years with type 1 diabetes. The DNA for the CDR3 is TGTGCCAGCAGTTTAGGTTCGGCCGGCGGATCCTACGAGCAGTACTTC. Protein product: CASSLGSAGGSYEQYF.